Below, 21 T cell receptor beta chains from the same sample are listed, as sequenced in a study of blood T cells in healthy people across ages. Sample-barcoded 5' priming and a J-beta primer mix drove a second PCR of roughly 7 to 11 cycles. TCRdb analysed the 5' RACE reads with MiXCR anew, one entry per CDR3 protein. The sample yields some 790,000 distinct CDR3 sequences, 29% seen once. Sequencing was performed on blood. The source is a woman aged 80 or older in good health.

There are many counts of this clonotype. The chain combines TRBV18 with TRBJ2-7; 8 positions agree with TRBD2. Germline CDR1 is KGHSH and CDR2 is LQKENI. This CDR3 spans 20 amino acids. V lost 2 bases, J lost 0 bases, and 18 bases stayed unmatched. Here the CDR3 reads CASSPNIGHFTSGDSYEQYF. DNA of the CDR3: TGTGCCAGCTCACCAAATATAGGGCACTTTACTAGCGGTGACTCCTACGAGCAGTACTTC.

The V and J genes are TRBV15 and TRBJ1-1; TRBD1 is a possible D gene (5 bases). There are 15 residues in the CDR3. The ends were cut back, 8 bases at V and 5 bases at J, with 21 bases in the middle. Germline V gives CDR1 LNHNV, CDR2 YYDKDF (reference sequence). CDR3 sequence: CATSLGRGIGTEAFF. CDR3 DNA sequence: TGTGCCACCTCCCTTGGGAGGGGAATAGGGACTGAAGCTTTCTTT. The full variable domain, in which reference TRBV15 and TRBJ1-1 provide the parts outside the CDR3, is DAMVIQNPRYQVTQFGKPVTLSCSQTLNHNVMYWYQQKSSQAPKLLFHYYDKDFNNEADTPDNFQSRRPNTSFCFLDIRSPGLGDTAMYLCATSLGRGIGTEAFFGQGTRLTVV.

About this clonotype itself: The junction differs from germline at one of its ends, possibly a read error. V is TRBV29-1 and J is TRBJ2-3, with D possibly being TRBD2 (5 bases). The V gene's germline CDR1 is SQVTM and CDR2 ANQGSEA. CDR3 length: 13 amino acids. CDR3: CSVGTFSADTQYF. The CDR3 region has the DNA TGTAGCGTTGGAACCTTTAGCGCAGATACGCAGTATTTT.

The CDR3, as DNA: TGTGCCACCGCTCGGACCCGCTACGAGCAGTACTTC. It is translated as CATARTRYEQYF. V and J are TRBV6-2 or TRBV6-3 and TRBJ2-7, with D uncertain. Looked up from germline, CDR1 is MNHEY and CDR2 is SVGEGT. V lost 10 bases to trimming and J lost 3 bases, with 13 bases between them. The CDR3 has 12 residues.

CDR3 sequence (DNA): TGTGCCAGTAGTATGAGAGATCAGCCCCAGCATTTT. Translating it yields CASSMRDQPQHF. V and J are TRBV19 and TRBJ1-5; no definite D call. V lost 3 bases to trimming and J lost 5 bases, with 5 bases between them. Germline V CDR1 and CDR2: LNHDA, SQIVND (reference sequence). This CDR3 spans 12 amino acids.

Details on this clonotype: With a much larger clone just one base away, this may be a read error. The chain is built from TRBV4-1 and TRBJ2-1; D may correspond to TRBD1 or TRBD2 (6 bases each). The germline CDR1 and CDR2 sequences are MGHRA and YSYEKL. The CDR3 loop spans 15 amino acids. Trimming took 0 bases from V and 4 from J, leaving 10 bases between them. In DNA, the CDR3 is TGCGCCAGCAGCCAAGAAGGGGGGTCTTACAATGAGCAGTTCTTC. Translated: CASSQEGGSYNEQFF.

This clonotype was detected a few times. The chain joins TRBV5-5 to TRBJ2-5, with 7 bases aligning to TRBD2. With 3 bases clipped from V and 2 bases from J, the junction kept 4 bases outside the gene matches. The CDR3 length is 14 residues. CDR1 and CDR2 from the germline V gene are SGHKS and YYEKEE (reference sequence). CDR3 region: CASSWARGQETQYF. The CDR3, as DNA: TGTGCCAGCAGCTGGGCGCGGGGGCAAGAGACCCAGTACTTC. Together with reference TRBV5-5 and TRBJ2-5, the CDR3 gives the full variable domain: DAGVTQSPTHLIKTRGQQVTLRCSPISGHKSVSWYQQVLGQGPQFIFQYYEKEERGRGNFPDRFSARQFPNYSSELNVNALLLGDSALYLCASSWARGQETQYFGPGTRLLVL.

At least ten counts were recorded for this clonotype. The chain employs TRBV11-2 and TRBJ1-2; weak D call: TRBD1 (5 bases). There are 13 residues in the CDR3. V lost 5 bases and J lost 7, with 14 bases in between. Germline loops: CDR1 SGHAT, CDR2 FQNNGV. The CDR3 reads CASSEGTAGGYTF. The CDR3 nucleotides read TGTGCCAGCAGCGAAGGGACCGCGGGTGGCTACACCTTC.

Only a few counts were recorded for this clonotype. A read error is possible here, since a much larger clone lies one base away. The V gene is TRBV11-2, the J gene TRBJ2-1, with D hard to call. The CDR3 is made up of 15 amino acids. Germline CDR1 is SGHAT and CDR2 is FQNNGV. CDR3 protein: CASSISWTSHNEQFF. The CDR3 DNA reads TGTGCCAGCAGCATAAGCTGGACCTCCCACAATGAGCAGTTCTTC.

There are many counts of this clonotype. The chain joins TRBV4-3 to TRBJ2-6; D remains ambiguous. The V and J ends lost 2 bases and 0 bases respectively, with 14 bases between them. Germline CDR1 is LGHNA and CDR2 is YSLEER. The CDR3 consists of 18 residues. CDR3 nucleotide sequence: TGCGCCAGCAGCCAAAGGCCCCCGGCGGCCTCTGGGGCCAACGTCCTGACTTTC. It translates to CASSQRPPAASGANVLTF.

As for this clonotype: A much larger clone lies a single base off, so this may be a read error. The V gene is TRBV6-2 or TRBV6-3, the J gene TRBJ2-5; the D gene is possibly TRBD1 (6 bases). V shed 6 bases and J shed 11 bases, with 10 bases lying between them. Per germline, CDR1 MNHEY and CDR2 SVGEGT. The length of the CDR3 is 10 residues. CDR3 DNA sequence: TGTGCCAGCAGCAACAGGGAGCAGTACTTC. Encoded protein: CASSNREQYF.

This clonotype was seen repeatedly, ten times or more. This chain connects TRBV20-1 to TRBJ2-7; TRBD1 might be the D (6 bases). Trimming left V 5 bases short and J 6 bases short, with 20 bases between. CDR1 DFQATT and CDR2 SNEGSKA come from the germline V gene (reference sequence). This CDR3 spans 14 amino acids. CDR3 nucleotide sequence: TGCAGTGCTCACAAGGGACACACCAAGGGCGAGCAGTACTTC. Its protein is CSAHKGHTKGEQYF.

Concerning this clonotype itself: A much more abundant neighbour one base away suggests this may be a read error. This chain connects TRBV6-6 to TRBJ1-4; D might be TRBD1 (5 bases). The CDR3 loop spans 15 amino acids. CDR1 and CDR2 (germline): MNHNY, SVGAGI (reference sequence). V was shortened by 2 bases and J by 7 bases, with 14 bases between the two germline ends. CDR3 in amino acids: CASSYGTLEGEKLFF. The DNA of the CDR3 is TGTGCCAGCAGTTACGGGACCCTGGAGGGTGAAAAACTGTTTTTT.

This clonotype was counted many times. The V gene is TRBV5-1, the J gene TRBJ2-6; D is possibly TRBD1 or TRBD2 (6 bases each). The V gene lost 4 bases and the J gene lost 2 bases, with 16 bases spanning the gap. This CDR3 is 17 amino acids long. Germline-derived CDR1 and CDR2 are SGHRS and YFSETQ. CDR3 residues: CASSPNTGAAGANVLTF. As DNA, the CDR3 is TGCGCCAGCAGCCCCAACACGGGGGCGGCTGGGGCCAACGTCCTGACTTTC.

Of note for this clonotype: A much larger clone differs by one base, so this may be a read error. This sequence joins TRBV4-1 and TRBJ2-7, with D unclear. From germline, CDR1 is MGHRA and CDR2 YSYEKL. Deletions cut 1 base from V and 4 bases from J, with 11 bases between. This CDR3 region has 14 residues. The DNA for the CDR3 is TGCGCCAGCAGCCAAGGGCTACAGAAGTACGAGCAGTACTTC. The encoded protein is CASSQGLQKYEQYF.

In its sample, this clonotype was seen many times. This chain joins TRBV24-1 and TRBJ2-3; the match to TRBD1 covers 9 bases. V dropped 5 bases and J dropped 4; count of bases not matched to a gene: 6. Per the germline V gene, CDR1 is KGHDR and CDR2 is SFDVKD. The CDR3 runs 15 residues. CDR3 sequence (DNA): TGTGCCACCAGTGCCGGGACAGGGCTAGCAGATACGCAGTATTTT. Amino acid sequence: CATSAGTGLADTQYF.

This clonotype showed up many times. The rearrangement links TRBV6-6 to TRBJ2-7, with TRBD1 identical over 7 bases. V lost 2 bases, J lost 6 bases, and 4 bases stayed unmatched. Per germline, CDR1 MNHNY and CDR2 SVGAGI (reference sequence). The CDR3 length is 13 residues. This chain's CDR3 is CASSYTNRGEQYF. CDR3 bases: TGTGCCAGCAGTTACACAAACAGGGGCGAGCAGTACTTC.

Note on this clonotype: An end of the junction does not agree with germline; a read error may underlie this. The CDR3 sequence is CANSFSGYGYTF. In DNA form, the CDR3 reads TGTGCCAACAGTTTTTCGGGATATGGCTACACCTTC. The chain carries TRBV28 and TRBJ1-2; D not certain. Germline V gene lookup returns CDR1 MDHEN and CDR2 SYDVKM. This CDR3 is 12 amino acids long.

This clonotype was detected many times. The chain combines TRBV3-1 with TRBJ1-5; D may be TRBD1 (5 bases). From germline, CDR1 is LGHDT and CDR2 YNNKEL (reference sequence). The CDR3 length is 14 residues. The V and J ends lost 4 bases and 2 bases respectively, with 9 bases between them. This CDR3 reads CASSPGNRNQPQHF. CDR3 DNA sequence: TGTGCCAGCAGCCCAGGGAACCGCAATCAGCCCCAGCATTTT.

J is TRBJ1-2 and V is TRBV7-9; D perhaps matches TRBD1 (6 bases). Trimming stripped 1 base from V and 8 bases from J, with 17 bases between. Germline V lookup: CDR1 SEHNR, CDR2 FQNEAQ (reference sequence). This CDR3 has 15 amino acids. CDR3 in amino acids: CASSLGEGGRRGYTF. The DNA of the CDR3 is TGTGCCAGCAGCTTAGGAGAAGGGGGGCGGAGGGGCTACACCTTC.

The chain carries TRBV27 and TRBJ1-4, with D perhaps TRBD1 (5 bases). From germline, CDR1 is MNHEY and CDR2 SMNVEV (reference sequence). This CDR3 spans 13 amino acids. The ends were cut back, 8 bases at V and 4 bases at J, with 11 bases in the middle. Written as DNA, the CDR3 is TGTGCCAGCTCGGACACCAATAATGAAAAACTGTTTTTT. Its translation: CASSDTNNEKLFF.